This is a list of T cell receptor beta chains from one sample in a study of vaccination and CD4 T cells after COVID-19. MiXCR was run by TCRdb on the PCR reads, yielding one entry per CDR3 protein. The data show about 20,000 distinct CDR3 sequences, with just under 55% seen just once and 8% to 9.5% held by the top ten. Their antigens are not known. The sequencing sample was made of CD4+ T cells from blood, cultured in vitro. The receptor set was obtained from a human donor who had recovered from COVID-19. Both conserved end residues are trimmed from each CDR3. The order of the fields is J gene, V gene, CDR3 protein.

>TRBJ2-7|TRBV6-1
ASSPDRSMMYEQY
>TRBJ1-2|TRBV19
ASSILQGEGYT
>TRBJ1-3|TRBV30
AWRRLQSSGNTIY
>TRBJ1-5|TRBV10-3
AISEGQGINQPQH
>TRBJ1-4|TRBV7-2
ASSPQGANEKLF
>TRBJ2-3|TRBV7-9
ASSWLIAGGQDTQY
>TRBJ1-1|TRBV11-3
ASSLSLRGMNTEAF
>TRBJ1-2|TRBV7-2
ASSPEQGAGYGYT
>TRBJ2-3|TRBV2
ASLLAGGADTQY
>TRBJ2-3|TRBV7-2
ASSLGAAGGDTQY
>TRBJ1-1|TRBV20-1
SATQENTEAF
>TRBJ1-3|TRBV7-9
ASSPGQGGKGNTIY
>TRBJ2-3|TRBV5-1
ASGWQGPEDTQY
>TRBJ2-5|TRBV19
ASSSGLAGGRETQY
>TRBJ1-6|TRBV20-1
SARDLSDSPLH
>TRBJ1-1|TRBV7-9
ASSLEQGKGEAF
>TRBJ1-2|TRBV30
AWSEGQYNYGYT
>TRBJ2-1|TRBV30
AWSLLAASYNEQF
>TRBJ1-1|TRBV12-3/TRBV12-4
ASSLRGPEAF
>TRBJ1-6|TRBV20-1
SARDLGLSVSSYNSPLH
>TRBJ2-1|TRBV6-5
ASSWPPSGSYNEQF
>TRBJ2-7|TRBV4-1
ASSQAATQTYEQY
>TRBJ1-2|TRBV6-5
ASSYGLGQNYGYT
>TRBJ1-2|TRBV28
ASSPQLNYGYT
>TRBJ1-3|TRBV6-1
ASLDTSGNTIY
>TRBJ1-1|TRBV27
ASSDSLMNTEAF
>TRBJ2-1|TRBV20-1
SASKRAGGRWGEQF
>TRBJ2-7|TRBV6-5
ASSSGARYEQY
>TRBJ2-1|TRBV19
ASSLGRSSYNEQF
>TRBJ1-5|TRBV6-1
ASTRDRGSQPQH
>TRBJ1-1|TRBV28
ASSPRTARDTF
>TRBJ2-2|TRBV11-2
ASIAGRGSNTGELF
>TRBJ2-6|TRBV28
ASSFWNSDTGANVLT
>TRBJ1-2|TRBV27
ASSPRTEGGQYGYT
>TRBJ2-1|TRBV19
ASSIDPGGRTYNEQF
>TRBJ1-1|TRBV10-3
AISEGLIEAF
>TRBJ1-2|TRBV20-1
SAEDRDLHYT
>TRBJ1-1|TRBV2
ASRRWRLGIVAEAF
>TRBJ1-6|TRBV6-2/TRBV6-3
ASSYGTSSYNSPLH
>TRBJ2-3|TRBV2
ASIGQLTDTQY
>TRBJ1-1|TRBV6-1
ASSRQGGRRWTEAF
>TRBJ1-2|TRBV20-1
SALRTGGGYT
>TRBJ2-1|TRBV7-8
ASSLASAEYNEQF
>TRBJ2-7|TRBV20-1
SALIDSPYEQY
>TRBJ2-7|TRBV27
ASSLSGRQGYEQY
>TRBJ2-7|TRBV19
ASTGLAGFEQY
>TRBJ2-7|TRBV27
ASSLPSGHTYEQY
>TRBJ2-6|TRBV5-4
ASSKTGTGRSGANVLT
>TRBJ1-3|TRBV2
ASSEAHEGLIY
>TRBJ1-2|TRBV7-3
ASSSSPPGIYGYT
>TRBJ2-7|TRBV19
ASSGQASSYEQY
>TRBJ1-6|TRBV6-1
ASSVPLYNSPLH
>TRBJ2-5|TRBV7-9
ASSRTGREVLGQETQY
>TRBJ2-4|TRBV12-3/TRBV12-4
ASSLAPRGLGIQY
>TRBJ2-3|TRBV7-9
ASSLATGTTSTDTQY